This TCR beta chain stems from a study of blood T cell repertoires in COVID-19. Study information: Researchers got acute and convalescent COVID-19 samples from the United States, Italy and Spain. From T cells, B-cell-depleted T cells, or PBMCs came the material, which was cDNA or gDNA.

Authors' processing steps: It was from reference gene primer amplification that nucleated cell counts were estimated. Clones were read by immunoSEQ multiplex PCR, and TCRdb kept only the in-frame ones, dropping some. The V and J calls and clone size come from that table; D and trimming were worked out from the DNA. Of roughly 150,000 clones in the sample, around 83% were seen once. This CDR3 region has 14 residues. V lost 6 bases and J lost 6; bases outside the gene matches: 8. The germline CDR1 and CDR2 sequences are MNHEY and SVGAGI. This clone was recorded a few times. Sequencing was carried out using peripheral blood. This sequence was found in a woman aged 70 to 79 who had recovered from COVID-19. V gene TRBV6-5 combines with J gene TRBJ2-7; 10 nucleotides line up with TRBD1. CDR3 loop: CASRETGGFSEQYF. The CDR3 DNA is TGTGCCAGCAGGGAGACAGGGGGCTTCTCCGAGCAGTACTTC.